What follows is one T cell receptor (beta chain) and its context. Antigen unknown. Trimming pared 0 bases from V and 9 bases from J, leaving 18 bases between. Germline V gives CDR1 MRHNA, CDR2 SNTAGT. This CDR3 region has 17 residues. Generated by immunoSEQ multiplex PCR, the TCRdb table keeps only in-frame clones and is missing some. The sample has 100,000 to 120,000 clones, 70% to 90% seen once. This specimen belongs to a study of T cell responses to AZD1222 COVID-19 vaccine. Study-wide findings and caveats: White British donors predominated, females outnumbered males, and clonal diversity was possibly underestimated. Nearly half of spike-specific TCRs reportedly target variant regions that are unmutated in the B.1.351 and B.1.1.7 variants. There were repertoire samples only from the period after the peak T cell response.

The chain recombines TRBV6-4 with TRBJ1-6; no clear D gene. The receptor comes from an adult in good health. The sample in question was peripheral blood, obtained on day 0 of AZD1222 vaccination. This chain's CDR3 is CASSDSPAAEVSSPLHF. For the CDR3, the DNA is TGTGCCAGCAGTGACTCCCCAGCCGCGGAGGTGAGTTCACCCCTCCACTTT.